This TCR beta chain emerged from a study of cytomegalovirus exposure and HLA in healthy donors. This clone was counted a few times. PCR employed 60 Vbeta and 13 Jbeta primers. Repertoires were generated with immunoSEQ multiplex PCR, while TCRdb's copy carries only in-frame clones and drops some. The table records 150,000 to 200,000 clones, about 70% of them present only once. J gave up 4 bases and V 7 bases, and 6 bases lay outside the gene matches. This CDR3 is built from 13 residues. Germline CDR1 SGHTA, CDR2 FQGNSA. The chain couples TRBV7-2 to TRBJ1-1, with 7 positions matching TRBD1. This TCR was recovered from a woman aged 25-40 years in good health and CMV-seronegative. Input material: PBMCs. In DNA form, the CDR3 reads TGTGCCAGCAAACCCCAGGGGGTCACTGAAGCTTTCTTT. It codes for CASKPQGVTEAFF.